This TCR beta chain came from a study of early T cells in non-severe SARS-CoV-2 infection. At the level of the study: Alpha and beta chains were unpaired, from unsorted whole-blood bulk RNA. The study's findings and limits: VDJdb matching favored anti-spike CD8 responses, missing private and CD4 specificities.

Individual cDNA molecules received unique molecular identifiers. TCRdb reprocessed the 5' RACE reads via MiXCR and lists one record per CDR3 protein. The repertoire holds over 20,000 distinct CDR3 sequences, with roughly 4.7% as singletons. This clonotype showed up many times. Its antigen is as yet unknown. The V segment lost 4 bases and the J segment 4 bases; nucleotides outside the gene matches: 0. Looked up from germline, CDR1 is MDHEN and CDR2 is SYDVKM. The CDR3 spans 12 residues. The V gene is TRBV28, the J gene TRBJ1-2; 7 bases agree with TRBD1. The receptor comes from an adult who was a healthcare worker with PCR-confirmed SARS-CoV-2 infection or an uninfected control (not recorded which). The sequenced material came from whole blood. The CDR3 protein is CASSSGGYGYTF. CDR3 DNA: TGTGCCAGCAGTTCAGGGGGCTATGGCTACACCTTC.